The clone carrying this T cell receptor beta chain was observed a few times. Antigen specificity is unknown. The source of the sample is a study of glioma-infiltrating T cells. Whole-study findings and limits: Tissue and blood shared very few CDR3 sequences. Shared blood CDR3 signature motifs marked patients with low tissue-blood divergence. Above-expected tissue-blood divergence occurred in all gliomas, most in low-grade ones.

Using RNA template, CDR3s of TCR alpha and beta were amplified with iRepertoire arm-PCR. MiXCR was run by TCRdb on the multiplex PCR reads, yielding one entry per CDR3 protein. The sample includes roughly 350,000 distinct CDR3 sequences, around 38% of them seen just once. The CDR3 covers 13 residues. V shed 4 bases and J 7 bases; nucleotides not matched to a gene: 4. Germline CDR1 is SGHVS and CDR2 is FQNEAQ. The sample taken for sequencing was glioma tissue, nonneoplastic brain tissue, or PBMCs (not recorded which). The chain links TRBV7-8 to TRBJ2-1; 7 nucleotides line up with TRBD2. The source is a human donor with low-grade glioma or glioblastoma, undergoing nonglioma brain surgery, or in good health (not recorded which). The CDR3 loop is CASSSGLKNEQFF. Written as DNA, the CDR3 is TGTGCCAGCAGCTCGGGACTAAAGAATGAGCAGTTCTTC. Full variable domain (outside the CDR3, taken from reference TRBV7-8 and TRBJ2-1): GAGVSQSPRYKVAKRGQDVALRCDPISGHVSLFWYQQALGQGPEFLTYFQNEAQLDKSGLPSDRFFAERPEGSVSTLKIQRTQQEDSAVYLCASSSGLKNEQFFGPGTRLTVL.